The subject of this entry is one TCR beta chain. Its antigen is undetermined. The entry originates in a study of T cell responses to AZD1222 COVID-19 vaccine. General study points: Only six individuals given AZD1222 were seropositive at baseline. Clonal diversity was possibly underestimated; the donors were predominantly white British and more often female. Across spike, vaccine-associated CD4 TCRs were found, dominant at 160-218 and 743-854. All repertoire sampling was performed exclusively after the peak T cell response.

Per germline, CDR1 SGHTA and CDR2 FQGNSA. Trimming took off 0 bases at V and 4 bases at J, with 10 bases between the two ends. The CDR3 has 14 amino acids. Clones were read by immunoSEQ multiplex PCR, and TCRdb kept only the in-frame ones, dropping some. Of roughly 150,000 clones in the sample, under 95% were seen once. The V gene is TRBV7-2, the J gene TRBJ2-7; D could derive from TRBD1 or TRBD2 (7 bases each). The source was peripheral blood, collected on day 0 of AZD1222 vaccination. The TCR comes from an adult in good health. Here the CDR3 DNA reads TGTGCCAGCAGCTTAGCCAGGGGGGGATACGAGCAGTACTTC. It codes for CASSLARGGYEQYF.